These T cell receptor beta chains were read from a single sample in a study of control samples from healthy donors and cancer patients. TCRdb's copy holds only in-frame clones and misses some; the assay was immunoSEQ multiplex PCR. The sample includes some 120,000 clones, around 92% of them seen just once. Specimen: PBMCs. These receptors were obtained from an elderly man with head and neck cancer. Both conserved end residues are part of each CDR3. A D gene is named only where the DNA matches it firmly. A clone size is listed for some rows: how often the clone was seen (once, few, many), or a class if it is expanded.

CDR3 protein,CDR3 DNA,clone size,D gene,CDR3 length,J gene,V gene
CSVVSGRALNEQFF,TGCAGCGTTGTAAGCGGGAGGGCCCTCAATGAGCAGTTCTTC,NA,TRBD2,14,TRBJ2-1,TRBV29-1
CASSMGDRSTEAFF,TGTGCCAGTAGTATGGGCGACAGATCCACTGAAGCTTTCTTT,NA,NA,14,TRBJ1-1,TRBV19
CASSQSLKISQETQYF,TGCGCCAGCAGTCAATCGTTGAAAATAAGCCAAGAGACCCAGTACTTC,NA,NA,16,TRBJ2-5,TRBV23-1
CASSLAASRNEQFF,TGCGCCAGCAGCTTGGCCGCTAGCAGGAATGAGCAGTTCTTC,NA,NA,14,TRBJ2-1,TRBV5-1
CASSMGLAGSYEQYF,TGTGCCAGCAGCATGGGACTAGCGGGCTCCTACGAGCAGTACTTC,NA,TRBD2,15,TRBJ2-7,TRBV11-2
CASSAPGGRGNEQFF,TGTGCCAGCAGCGCCCCTGGGGGTCGGGGGAATGAGCAGTTCTTC,once,NA,15,TRBJ2-1,TRBV13
CASSLAGQGSSPLHF,TGCGCCAGCAGCTTGGCGGGGCAGGGCTCTTCACCCCTCCACTTT,NA,NA,15,TRBJ1-6,TRBV5-1
CASSRGGARVQETQYF,TGCGCCAGCTCCCGTGGGGGGGCGCGTGTACAAGAGACCCAGTACTTC,NA,NA,16,TRBJ2-5,TRBV5-1
CARLLTGANVLTF,TGTGCCAGACTTCTTACTGGGGCCAACGTCCTGACTTTC,NA,NA,13,TRBJ2-6,TRBV7-9
CASSLRSWTSGAQDEQFF,TGTGCCAGCAGCTTGCGATCATGGACTAGCGGGGCCCAGGATGAGCAGTTCTTC,NA,TRBD2,18,TRBJ2-1,TRBV13
CASSTPEEGQRNAFF,TGTGCCAGTAGTACCCCCGAGGAAGGGCAGCGGAATGCTTTCTTT,NA,NA,15,TRBJ1-1,TRBV19
CASSTGVSYNSPLHF,TGTGCCAGCAGTACAGGGGTATCCTATAATTCACCCCTCCACTTT,NA,TRBD1,15,TRBJ1-6,TRBV6-1
CASSVAPAEARETQYF,TGTGCCAGCAGCGTAGCCCCGGCAGAGGCTCGGGAGACCCAGTACTTC,once,NA,16,TRBJ2-5,TRBV9
CAWSVPPQTDYEQYF,TGTGCCTGGAGTGTACCCCCTCAGACAGACTACGAGCAGTACTTC,NA,NA,15,TRBJ2-7,TRBV30